Listed below are T cell receptor beta chains from one sample, sequenced in a study of T cell responses to AZD1222 COVID-19 vaccine. Generated by immunoSEQ multiplex PCR, the TCRdb table keeps only in-frame clones and is missing some. The repertoire holds 130,000 or so clones, with roughly 93% as singletons. The source was peripheral blood, collected on day 0 of MenACWY control vaccination. The receptor set was obtained from an adult in good health. Both conserved end residues are part of each CDR3. D genes are given only for firm matches. Not every row has a clone size; where given, it reads once, few, many or a size class.

j_call: TRBJ2-2
d_call: TRBD2
v_call: TRBV7-3
clone_size: NA
cdr3_aa: CASSLLPGLAGDTGELFF
cdr3_nt: TGTGCCAGCAGCTTACTTCCTGGACTAGCGGGGGACACCGGGGAGCTGTTTTTT

j_call: TRBJ2-7
d_call: NA
v_call: TRBV14
clone_size: NA
cdr3_aa: CASSLRTWGEQYF
cdr3_nt: TGTGCCAGCAGCCTAAGGACTTGGGGCGAGCAGTACTTC

j_call: TRBJ2-7
d_call: NA
v_call: TRBV5-6
clone_size: once
cdr3_aa: CASSGVGGVGYEQYF
cdr3_nt: TGTGCCAGCAGCGGCGTAGGGGGAGTAGGGTACGAGCAGTACTTC

j_call: TRBJ1-2
d_call: NA
v_call: TRBV11-2
clone_size: NA
cdr3_aa: CASSLSTDYGYTF
cdr3_nt: TGTGCCAGCAGCTTAAGTACGGACTATGGCTACACCTTC

j_call: TRBJ2-1
d_call: TRBD1
v_call: TRBV10-3
clone_size: NA
cdr3_aa: CATGQGYPEQFF
cdr3_nt: TGTGCCACCGGACAGGGATACCCTGAGCAGTTCTTC

j_call: TRBJ2-4
d_call: TRBD2
v_call: TRBV6-5
clone_size: NA
cdr3_aa: CASSNGGELGNIQYF
cdr3_nt: TGTGCCAGCTCGAATGGGGGGGAGTTAGGCAACATTCAGTACTTC

j_call: TRBJ2-3
d_call: NA
v_call: TRBV2
clone_size: NA
cdr3_aa: CASSSASWGREQTDTQYF
cdr3_nt: TGTGCCAGCAGTTCGGCCAGTTGGGGGCGCGAACAGACAGATACGCAGTATTTT

j_call: TRBJ2-7
d_call: NA
v_call: TRBV15
clone_size: NA
cdr3_aa: CATSRGGDTYEQYF
cdr3_nt: TGTGCCACCAGCAGAGGGGGGGACACCTACGAGCAGTACTTC

j_call: TRBJ1-1
d_call: NA
v_call: TRBV6-2/TRBV6-3
clone_size: NA
cdr3_aa: CASSYRLTGMNTEAFF
cdr3_nt: TGTGCCAGCAGTTATCGACTGACAGGAATGAACACTGAAGCTTTCTTT

j_call: TRBJ1-2
d_call: NA
v_call: TRBV19
clone_size: NA
cdr3_aa: CASSMRAAYGYTF
cdr3_nt: TGTGCCAGTAGTATGAGAGCCGCCTATGGCTACACCTTC

j_call: TRBJ2-1
d_call: TRBD1
v_call: TRBV5-1
clone_size: NA
cdr3_aa: CASSPRDRRFDEQFF
cdr3_nt: TGCGCCAGCAGCCCCCGGGACAGGAGGTTCGATGAGCAGTTCTTC

j_call: TRBJ1-4
d_call: NA
v_call: TRBV28
clone_size: NA
cdr3_aa: CASSLSGSNEKLFF
cdr3_nt: TGTGCCAGCAGTTTAAGCGGATCTAATGAAAAACTGTTTTTT

j_call: TRBJ1-4
d_call: NA
v_call: TRBV3-1/TRBV3-2
clone_size: NA
cdr3_aa: CASSPQLIGGEKLFF
cdr3_nt: TGTGCCAGCAGCCCTCAGCTAATCGGGGGTGAAAAACTGTTTTTT

j_call: TRBJ2-3
d_call: TRBD2
v_call: TRBV28
clone_size: few
cdr3_aa: CASSDRTSGTDTQYF
cdr3_nt: TGTGCCAGCAGTGACCGGACTAGCGGGACAGATACGCAGTATTTT

j_call: TRBJ1-2
d_call: TRBD1
v_call: TRBV7-2
clone_size: NA
cdr3_aa: CASSSGGTGHRKGYGYTF
cdr3_nt: TGTGCCAGCAGCTCAGGGGGGACAGGGCACCGAAAGGGCTATGGCTACACCTTC

j_call: TRBJ2-7
d_call: TRBD1
v_call: TRBV6-5
clone_size: NA
cdr3_aa: CASSFIRQGPYEQYF
cdr3_nt: TGTGCCAGCAGTTTCATCAGACAGGGTCCCTACGAGCAGTACTTC

j_call: TRBJ2-7
d_call: TRBD1
v_call: TRBV29-1
clone_size: NA
cdr3_aa: CSVSWDRIYEQYF
cdr3_nt: TGCAGCGTTTCTTGGGACAGGATTTACGAGCAGTACTTC

j_call: TRBJ2-3
d_call: NA
v_call: TRBV6-2/TRBV6-3
clone_size: NA
cdr3_aa: CASSTRTDTQYF
cdr3_nt: TGTGCCAGCAGTACCCGCACAGATACGCAGTATTTT

j_call: TRBJ1-1
d_call: TRBD1
v_call: TRBV28
clone_size: NA
cdr3_aa: CATRGQGDATTEAFF
cdr3_nt: TGTGCCACCCGGGGACAGGGGGATGCTACCACTGAAGCTTTCTTT

j_call: TRBJ1-2
d_call: NA
v_call: TRBV9
clone_size: NA
cdr3_aa: CASSEGRNGYTF
cdr3_nt: TGTGCCAGCAGCGAGGGACGGAATGGCTACACCTTC

j_call: TRBJ2-5
d_call: TRBD2
v_call: TRBV5-1
clone_size: NA
cdr3_aa: CASSLELAGTSQYF
cdr3_nt: TGCGCCAGCAGCTTGGAACTAGCGGGCACCTCTCAGTACTTC

j_call: TRBJ2-7
d_call: TRBD1
v_call: TRBV3-1/TRBV3-2
clone_size: NA
cdr3_aa: CASKKSAAPRARGQQYF
cdr3_nt: TGTGCCAGCAAAAAGTCGGCCGCCCCGAGGGCCAGGGGGCAGCAGTACTTC

j_call: TRBJ1-2
d_call: TRBD1
v_call: TRBV6-5
clone_size: NA
cdr3_aa: CASSRDRVTYGYTF
cdr3_nt: TGTGCCAGCAGTAGGGACAGGGTGACCTATGGCTACACCTTC

j_call: TRBJ2-1
d_call: TRBD1
v_call: TRBV19
clone_size: NA
cdr3_aa: CASPPTGGDPRSNEQFF
cdr3_nt: TGTGCCAGTCCCCCGACAGGGGGTGATCCCCGGAGCAATGAGCAGTTCTTC

j_call: TRBJ1-6
d_call: NA
v_call: TRBV7-9
clone_size: NA
cdr3_aa: CASSSGTVYNSPLHF
cdr3_nt: TGTGCCAGCAGCTCCGGGACCGTTTATAATTCACCCCTCCACTTT

j_call: TRBJ2-3
d_call: NA
v_call: TRBV12-3/TRBV12-4
clone_size: NA
cdr3_aa: CASSRGTDTQYF
cdr3_nt: TGTGCCAGCAGTCGAGGCACAGATACGCAGTATTTT

j_call: TRBJ2-1
d_call: NA
v_call: TRBV6-2/TRBV6-3
clone_size: NA
cdr3_aa: CASSVTRENEQFF
cdr3_nt: TGTGCCAGCAGCGTTACGAGGGAAAATGAGCAGTTCTTC

j_call: TRBJ2-5
d_call: NA
v_call: TRBV11-3
clone_size: NA
cdr3_aa: CASSLGDTRQETQYF
cdr3_nt: TGTGCCAGCAGCTTAGGGGACACCCGTCAAGAGACCCAGTACTTC

j_call: TRBJ1-2
d_call: NA
v_call: TRBV19
clone_size: NA
cdr3_aa: CASSMRSGYTF
cdr3_nt: TGTGCCAGTAGTATGCGGTCCGGCTACACCTTC

j_call: TRBJ1-2
d_call: NA
v_call: TRBV12-3/TRBV12-4
clone_size: NA
cdr3_aa: CASSLIVGGYTF
cdr3_nt: TGTGCCAGCAGTCTCATTGTGGGTGGCTACACCTTC

j_call: TRBJ2-1
d_call: TRBD1
v_call: TRBV29-1
clone_size: once
cdr3_aa: CSVEDYSDRDNEQFF
cdr3_nt: TGCAGCGTTGAAGATTATAGCGACAGGGACAATGAGCAGTTCTTC

j_call: TRBJ1-2
d_call: NA
v_call: TRBV6-5
clone_size: NA
cdr3_aa: CASSQPRQPYGYTF
cdr3_nt: TGTGCCAGCAGTCAACCTCGACAGCCCTATGGCTACACCTTC

j_call: TRBJ1-5
d_call: NA
v_call: TRBV6-5
clone_size: NA
cdr3_aa: CASRSGTTSQPQHF
cdr3_nt: TGTGCCAGTCGTTCCGGGACAACCTCTCAGCCCCAGCATTTT

j_call: TRBJ1-2
d_call: NA
v_call: TRBV7-2
clone_size: NA
cdr3_aa: CASSTRTPYGYTF
cdr3_nt: TGTGCCAGCAGCACGCGCACCCCCTATGGCTACACCTTC

j_call: TRBJ2-2
d_call: TRBD1
v_call: TRBV5-1
clone_size: NA
cdr3_aa: CASSGDRGRSNTPGELFF
cdr3_nt: TGCGCCAGCAGCGGGGACAGGGGGCGGTCCAATACTCCCGGGGAGCTGTTTTTT

j_call: TRBJ1-1
d_call: NA
v_call: TRBV5-1
clone_size: NA
cdr3_aa: CASSPQVGSDTEAFF
cdr3_nt: TGCGCCAGCAGCCCTCAGGTGGGGTCGGACACTGAAGCTTTCTTT

j_call: TRBJ1-5
d_call: NA
v_call: TRBV2
clone_size: NA
cdr3_aa: CASSGRRNSNQPQHF
cdr3_nt: TGTGCCAGCAGTGGGCGGAGAAATAGCAATCAGCCCCAGCATTTT

j_call: TRBJ1-2
d_call: NA
v_call: TRBV27
clone_size: NA
cdr3_aa: CASSPLGPNGYTF
cdr3_nt: TGTGCCAGCAGTCCGCTGGGACCCAATGGCTACACCTTC

j_call: TRBJ1-1
d_call: NA
v_call: TRBV20-1
clone_size: NA
cdr3_aa: CSANEGTEAFF
cdr3_nt: TGCAGTGCCAACGAGGGGACTGAAGCTTTCTTT

j_call: TRBJ1-2
d_call: NA
v_call: TRBV18
clone_size: NA
cdr3_aa: CASSPPENYGYTF
cdr3_nt: TGTGCCAGCTCACCACCGGAAAACTATGGCTACACCTTC

j_call: TRBJ1-1
d_call: NA
v_call: TRBV19
clone_size: NA
cdr3_aa: CASSSLENTEAFF
cdr3_nt: TGTGCCAGTAGTAGCTTAGAGAACACTGAAGCTTTCTTT

j_call: TRBJ2-2
d_call: NA
v_call: TRBV2
clone_size: NA
cdr3_aa: CARQRYSGSNTGELFF
cdr3_nt: TGTGCCAGACAGAGATATAGCGGCTCGAACACCGGGGAGCTGTTTTTT

j_call: TRBJ2-7
d_call: NA
v_call: TRBV5-4
clone_size: NA
cdr3_aa: CASSFSEGLYEQYF
cdr3_nt: TGTGCCAGCAGCTTCAGTGAGGGGCTCTACGAGCAGTACTTC

j_call: TRBJ2-4
d_call: NA
v_call: TRBV6-2/TRBV6-3
clone_size: NA
cdr3_aa: CASSYKGEHLAKNIQYF
cdr3_nt: TGTGCCAGCAGTTACAAGGGAGAGCATTTAGCCAAAAACATTCAGTACTTC

j_call: TRBJ1-1
d_call: NA
v_call: TRBV9
clone_size: NA
cdr3_aa: CASTLHPDIGTEAFF
cdr3_nt: TGTGCCAGCACCTTACACCCAGACATTGGCACTGAAGCTTTCTTT

j_call: TRBJ2-1
d_call: NA
v_call: TRBV6-5
clone_size: NA
cdr3_aa: CASSRGLEQFF
cdr3_nt: TGTGCCAGCAGTAGGGGACTTGAGCAGTTCTTC

j_call: TRBJ1-4
d_call: NA
v_call: TRBV9
clone_size: NA
cdr3_aa: CASSATDRFEKLFF
cdr3_nt: TGTGCCAGCAGCGCCACGGACAGATTTGAAAAACTGTTTTTT

j_call: TRBJ2-1
d_call: TRBD2
v_call: TRBV29-1
clone_size: NA
cdr3_aa: CSVAASGRVSSYNEQFF
cdr3_nt: TGCAGCGTTGCAGCTAGCGGGAGGGTTAGCTCCTACAATGAGCAGTTCTTC

j_call: TRBJ1-4
d_call: NA
v_call: TRBV7-9
clone_size: NA
cdr3_aa: CASSPAGTTGGKLFF
cdr3_nt: TGTGCCAGCAGCCCAGCGGGGACCACCGGAGGAAAACTGTTTTTT

j_call: TRBJ1-3
d_call: NA
v_call: TRBV12-3/TRBV12-4
clone_size: once
cdr3_aa: CASSLSSGNTIYF
cdr3_nt: TGTGCCAGCAGTTTAAGCTCTGGAAACACCATATATTTT

j_call: TRBJ1-1
d_call: NA
v_call: TRBV5-6
clone_size: NA
cdr3_aa: CASSLGVGEAFF
cdr3_nt: TGTGCCAGCAGCTTGGGTGTGGGGGAAGCTTTCTTT

j_call: TRBJ1-5
d_call: NA
v_call: TRBV6-6
clone_size: NA
cdr3_aa: CATARGNQPQHF
cdr3_nt: TGTGCCACCGCCCGGGGCAATCAGCCCCAGCATTTT

j_call: TRBJ1-2
d_call: NA
v_call: TRBV15
clone_size: NA
cdr3_aa: CATSTSTTPYGYTF
cdr3_nt: TGTGCCACCAGCACTAGTACAACGCCTTATGGCTACACCTTC

j_call: TRBJ1-3
d_call: NA
v_call: TRBV19
clone_size: NA
cdr3_aa: CATKPGGLNHEGNTIYF
cdr3_nt: TGTGCCACCAAACCCGGGGGACTGAATCATGAAGGAAACACCATATATTTT

j_call: TRBJ1-4
d_call: TRBD1
v_call: TRBV3-1/TRBV3-2
clone_size: NA
cdr3_aa: CASSQEGTVVNEKLFF
cdr3_nt: TGTGCCAGCAGCCAAGAGGGGACAGTGGTTAATGAAAAACTGTTTTTT

j_call: TRBJ2-2
d_call: TRBD1
v_call: TRBV6-1
clone_size: NA
cdr3_aa: CASSERRTGFTGELFF
cdr3_nt: TGTGCCAGCAGTGAACGCCGGACAGGTTTCACCGGGGAGCTGTTTTTT

j_call: TRBJ1-4
d_call: NA
v_call: TRBV4-1
clone_size: few
cdr3_aa: CASSQVTLGLQSEKLFF
cdr3_nt: TGCGCCAGCAGCCAAGTGACCTTGGGCCTGCAAAGTGAAAAACTGTTTTTT

j_call: TRBJ2-2
d_call: NA
v_call: TRBV4-1
clone_size: once
cdr3_aa: CASSQTRIVRGPGELFF
cdr3_nt: TGCGCCAGCAGCCAGACCCGAATAGTGAGGGGACCCGGGGAGCTGTTTTTT

j_call: TRBJ2-3
d_call: TRBD2
v_call: TRBV18
clone_size: NA
cdr3_aa: CASSPPGGPLQMDTQYF
cdr3_nt: TGTGCCAGCTCACCTCCGGGAGGGCCTCTACAGATGGATACGCAGTATTTT